This is a list of T cell receptor beta chains from one sample in a study of T cells after yellow fever vaccination. One entry per CDR3 protein results from TCRdb running MiXCR on the 5' RACE reads. This table holds 400,000 or so distinct CDR3 sequences, approximately 6% found once. The input for sequencing was PBMCs, taken 5 days after the yellow fever booster vaccination. These receptors all stem from a man aged 25-40 years who received the YFV17D yellow fever vaccine. The conserved cysteine and the conserved F or W are not part of the CDR3 here.

TRBJ1-5	TRBV7-2	ASSLQGDQPQH
TRBJ2-1	TRBV19	ASSTRGLAGGNEQF
TRBJ2-4	TRBV19	ASTEGNIQY
TRBJ2-7	TRBV15	ATSRARENYEQY
TRBJ2-2	TRBV6-5	ASSYSAGGKGGELF
TRBJ2-7	TRBV29-1	SVSLGQGADEQY
TRBJ1-1	TRBV30	AWTSGTRATEAF
TRBJ2-7	TRBV12-3/TRBV12-4	ASSLRGRGEQY
TRBJ2-3	TRBV20-1	SASPRTDTQY
TRBJ2-7	TRBV9	ASSVDPESFREQY
TRBJ2-7	TRBV28	ASSLPGTEGQY
TRBJ2-7	TRBV7-8	ASSLVSSGYEQY
TRBJ1-1	TRBV29-1	SEYSGGEAF
TRBJ2-5	TRBV10-3	AISEPSGRSETQY
TRBJ1-1	TRBV7-9	ASCDVQGEAF
TRBJ2-2	TRBV20-1	SAREGRGTGELF
TRBJ2-3	TRBV10-3	AISDRQGRVGTDTQY
TRBJ2-7	TRBV12-5	ASAGTDSYEQY
TRBJ2-5	TRBV5-6	ASSLSLAEETQY
TRBJ2-3	TRBV28	ASSLVELAGRTDTQY
TRBJ2-1	TRBV20-1	SARILYNEQF
TRBJ2-3	TRBV20-1	SAVTSGSTDTQY
TRBJ2-1	TRBV7-6	ASSQSADNEQF
TRBJ1-6	TRBV4-2	ASSQDYREEPLH
TRBJ2-7	TRBV9	ASSPRGLGGTYEQY
TRBJ2-2	TRBV5-1	ASSGTSGTGELF
TRBJ2-2	TRBV6-1	ASRPGPSSTGELF
TRBJ2-5	TRBV12-3/TRBV12-4	ASSLIGETQY
TRBJ2-3	TRBV7-2	ASSLDRPSSTDTQY
TRBJ2-3	TRBV28	ASSTGSNTQY
TRBJ2-1	TRBV14	ASSLDRHEQF
TRBJ2-2	TRBV5-1	ASSLEGFDRVPTGELF
TRBJ2-5	TRBV30	AWSAPQTQY
TRBJ2-7	TRBV27	ASSPINRGSYEQY
TRBJ2-7	TRBV12-5	ASGLVGLYEQY
TRBJ2-2	TRBV14	ASSQVGPLRDGELF
TRBJ2-5	TRBV9	ASSVSLGTAETQY
TRBJ2-2	TRBV5-1	ASSTGQGWSTGELF
TRBJ1-1	TRBV6-5	ASSYSADRSWNTEAF
TRBJ2-3	TRBV28	ASRRQGSTDTQY
TRBJ2-1	TRBV28	ASRQTSGPYNEQF
TRBJ2-3	TRBV5-4	ASRPGQGGIGNTQY
TRBJ2-1	TRBV2	ASTEQLNRANEQF
TRBJ2-2	TRBV30	ACTPGLADTGELF
TRBJ2-3	TRBV24-1	ATRSRLAGDTDTQY
TRBJ2-1	TRBV12-3/TRBV12-4	ASSYSGRYNEQF
TRBJ2-3	TRBV27	ASREDRGFADTQY
TRBJ2-5	TRBV24-1	ATSDLQGGGETQY
TRBJ2-1	TRBV7-9	ASSWYLEVGRF
TRBJ2-7	TRBV5-4	ASSHPGQGSYEQY
TRBJ2-2	TRBV5-4	ASSLSRGNTGELF
TRBJ1-2	TRBV5-1	ASSRGQVDYGYT
TRBJ2-1	TRBV2	ASFEPLSGF
TRBJ1-5	TRBV20-1	SAVGDSNQPQH